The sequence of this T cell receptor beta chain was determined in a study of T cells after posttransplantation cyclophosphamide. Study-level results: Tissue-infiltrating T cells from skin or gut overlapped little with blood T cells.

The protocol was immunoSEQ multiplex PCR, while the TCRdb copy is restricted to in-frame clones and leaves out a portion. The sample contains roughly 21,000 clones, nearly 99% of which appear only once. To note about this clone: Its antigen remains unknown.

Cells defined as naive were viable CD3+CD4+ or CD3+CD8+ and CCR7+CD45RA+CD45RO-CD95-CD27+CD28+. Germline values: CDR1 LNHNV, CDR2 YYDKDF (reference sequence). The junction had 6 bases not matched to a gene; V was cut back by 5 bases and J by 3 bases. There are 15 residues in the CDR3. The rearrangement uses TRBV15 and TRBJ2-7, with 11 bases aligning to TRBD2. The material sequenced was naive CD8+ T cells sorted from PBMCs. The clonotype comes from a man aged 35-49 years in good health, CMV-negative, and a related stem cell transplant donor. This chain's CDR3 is CATSGGTSGFYEQYF. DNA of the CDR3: TGTGCCACCAGCGGAGGGACTAGCGGTTTCTACGAGCAGTACTTC.